Following are 18 T cell receptor beta chains from one sample sequenced in a study of blood T cell repertoires in COVID-19. The data were produced by immunoSEQ multiplex PCR, yet TCRdb's version contains in-frame clones alone and is incomplete. The sample includes around 140,000 clones, around four fifths seen only once; the top ten take 5.5% to 7%. Sequencing was done on a sample of PBMCs or T cells enriched from blood (not recorded which). The receptors were sampled from a woman aged 50 to 60 who had recovered from COVID-19.

This clone is categorized as medium-sized. The gene calls are TRBV14 and TRBJ2-3, with 13 bases identical to TRBD2. The ends lost 2 bases at V and 5 bases at J; junction bases unmatched: 7. The CDR3 runs 17 residues. Germline values: CDR1 SGHDN, CDR2 FVKESK. The CDR3 is CASSQPTSGGRGDTQYF. CDR3 nucleotide sequence: TGTGCCAGCAGCCAACCGACTAGCGGGGGGCGAGGAGATACGCAGTATTTT.

In its sample, this clone was seen a few times. The rearrangement joins TRBV4-2 to TRBJ1-3; 7 bases are shared with TRBD1. V shed 4 bases and J 0 bases; nucleotides not matched to a gene: 9. CDR1 and CDR2 from the germline V gene are LGHNA and YNFKEQ. There are 17 residues in the CDR3. In DNA form, the CDR3 reads TGTGCCAGCAGCCGATCCGGGACAGATAGCTCTGGAAACACCATATATTTT. Amino acid sequence: CASSRSGTDSSGNTIYF.

V is TRBV2 and J is TRBJ1-2; no definite D call. The CDR3 totals 12 residues. Germline values: CDR1 SNHLY, CDR2 FYNNEI. V was cut by 6 bases and J by 7 bases, with 12 bases left in between. CDR3 in DNA: TGTGCCAGCAGCCGGGAGGGTGGTGGCTACACCTTC. It translates to CASSREGGGYTF.

The chain is built from TRBV7-8 and TRBJ2-5; TRBD2 matches 10 bases. The CDR3 has 16 amino acids. J gave up 1 base and V 1 base, and 3 bases lay outside the gene matches. The germline V gene encodes CDR1 SGHVS and CDR2 FQNEAQ. The CDR3 DNA follows: TGTGCCAGCAGCTTAGTCTCTAGCGGGGGCCAAGAGACCCAGTACTTC. Translating gives CASSLVSSGGQETQYF.

This chain links TRBV19 with TRBJ2-5, with D possibly being TRBD1 (6 bases). The CDR3 contains 12 residues. Trimming took off 9 bases at V and 4 bases at J, with 12 bases between the two ends. Germline V gene lookup returns CDR1 LNHDA and CDR2 SQIVND (reference sequence). The CDR3 loop reads CASKEGGETQYF. DNA for the CDR3: TGTGCCAGCAAGGAAGGGGGAGAGACCCAGTACTTC.

V and J are TRBV14 and TRBJ2-1, with D tentatively TRBD2 (6 bases). This CDR3 is 14 amino acids long. CDR1 and CDR2 from the germline V gene are SGHDN and FVKESK. V shed 2 bases and J shed 6 bases, with 11 bases lying between them. The CDR3 region is CASSQFTGGNEQFF. DNA of the CDR3: TGTGCCAGCAGCCAATTCACCGGGGGCAATGAGCAGTTCTTC. The whole variable domain, filled in from reference TRBV14 and TRBJ2-1, reads EAGVTQFPSHSVIEKGQTVTLRCDPISGHDNLYWYRRVMGKEIKFLLHFVKESKQDESGMPNNRFLAERTGGTYSTLKVQPAELEDSGVYFCASSQFTGGNEQFFGPGTRLTVL.

This clone was detected only a few times. The rearrangement uses TRBV6-6 and TRBJ2-2; TRBD1 might be the D (5 bases). The V end was cut by 5 bases, the J end by 0 bases, with 25 bases between. CDR1 is MNHNY, CDR2 SVGAGI, per germline (reference sequence). The CDR3 totals 20 residues. DNA of the CDR3: TGTGCCAGCAGTCACGGACACAGAGGATACACGCCCTCGAACACCGGGGAGCTGTTTTTT. Its protein is CASSHGHRGYTPSNTGELFF.

The chain employs TRBV9 and TRBJ2-5; D is uncertain. The CDR3 runs 14 residues. Trimming removed 0 bases from V and 5 bases from J, with 11 bases in between. The germline V gene encodes CDR1 SGDLS and CDR2 YYNGEE. The CDR3 is CASSVVSHSETQYF. The CDR3 DNA is TGTGCCAGCAGCGTAGTAAGCCATTCGGAGACCCAGTACTTC.

This chain links TRBV27 with TRBJ2-5; 12 nucleotides align to TRBD2. V dropped 2 bases and J dropped 5; count of bases not matched to a gene: 6. The CDR3 length is 16 residues. Per the germline V gene, CDR1 is MNHEY and CDR2 is SMNVEV (reference sequence). The DNA for the CDR3 is TGTGCCAGCAGTTTAGTCCTAGCGGGGGGGCAGGAGACCCAGTACTTC. Translated: CASSLVLAGGQETQYF.

This clone was observed at least ten times. The chain joins TRBV7-2 to TRBJ1-5, with 10 bases identical to TRBD1. V shed 5 bases and J 0 bases; nucleotides not matched to a gene: 4. Germline V gene lookup returns CDR1 SGHTA and CDR2 FQGNSA. This CDR3 comprises 16 residues. In nucleotides, the CDR3 is TGTGCCAGCAGCCTGGGACAGGGGAATAGCAATCAGCCCCAGCATTTT. Its protein is CASSLGQGNSNQPQHF.

The chain uses TRBV24-1 and TRBJ2-3; 9 bases align to TRBD2. The CDR3 contains 18 residues. V was pared by 1 base and J by 3 bases, with 10 bases of the junction left unmatched. Germline V lookup: CDR1 KGHDR, CDR2 SFDVKD. CDR3: CATSDFGAGGLSTDTQYF. The CDR3 DNA reads as TGTGCCACCAGTGATTTCGGGGCGGGAGGGTTAAGTACAGATACGCAGTATTTT.

The chain is built from TRBV12-3 or TRBV12-4 and TRBJ1-1; D may be TRBD1 (6 bases). The CDR3 loop spans 12 amino acids. Trimming cost V 4 bases and J 7 bases, with 10 bases left between them. CDR3 residues: CASSWAGDEAFF. CDR3 sequence (DNA): TGTGCCAGCAGTTGGGCAGGGGATGAAGCTTTCTTT.

This clone has a handful of counts. The CDR3 DNA reads as TGTGCCTGGAGGTTCGGGGCCAGGGGGCTTTCCTTGAACACTGAAGCTTTCTTT. Amino acids: CAWRFGARGLSLNTEAFF. V usage is TRBV30 and J usage is TRBJ1-1, with 8 bases identical to TRBD1. V lost 3 bases and J lost 0; bases outside the gene matches: 15. The germline V gene has CDR1 GTSNPN and CDR2 SVGIG (reference sequence). This CDR3 is built from 18 residues.

The CDR3 DNA reads as TGTGCCAGCAGCGCTCAGGGGCGAGCTAACTATGGCTACACCTTC. It codes for CASSAQGRANYGYTF. The V call is TRBV7-2, the J call TRBJ1-2, with TRBD1 as a possible D gene (6 bases). The CDR3 is 15 residues long. Germline V gene lookup returns CDR1 SGHTA and CDR2 FQGNSA. V shed 5 bases and J shed 0 bases, with 13 bases lying between them. The whole variable domain, filled in from reference TRBV7-2 and TRBJ1-2, reads GAGVSQSPSNKVTEKGKDVELRCDPISGHTALYWYRQSLGQGLEFLIYFQGNSAPDKSGLPSDRFSAERTGGSVSTLTIQRTQQEDSAVYLCASSAQGRANYGYTFGSGTRLTVV.

This chain uses TRBV5-4 with TRBJ2-1, with TRBD1 identical over 9 bases. Germline values: CDR1 SGHNT, CDR2 YYREEE (reference sequence). The CDR3 covers 14 residues. V lost 4 bases, J lost 3 bases, and 2 bases stayed unmatched. The CDR3, as DNA: TGTGCCAGCAGCGAGGGACAGGGCTACAATGAGCAGTTCTTC. Translation gives CASSEGQGYNEQFF.

This clone was counted only a few times. The chain is built from TRBV5-5 and TRBJ1-6, with TRBD1 identical over 8 bases. V dropped 1 base and J dropped 6; count of bases not matched to a gene: 3. The CDR3 is 15 amino acids. Germline V CDR1 and CDR2: SGHKS, YYEKEE (reference sequence). The CDR3 region is CASSLWQGANSPLHF. The DNA of the CDR3 is TGTGCCAGCAGCTTGTGGCAGGGGGCTAATTCACCCCTCCACTTT.

The chain carries TRBV15 and TRBJ2-1; a possible D gene is TRBD2 (7 bases). This CDR3 region has 16 residues. V dropped 0 bases and J dropped 2 bases, with 11 bases sitting between them. Looked up from germline, CDR1 is LNHNV and CDR2 is YYDKDF (reference sequence). CDR3 sequence: CATSRDGGGPYNEQFF. The CDR3 nucleotides are TGTGCCACCAGCAGAGATGGGGGGGGGCCCTACAATGAGCAGTTCTTC.

This clone was detected once. The chain links TRBV18 to TRBJ1-6; 9 nucleotides line up with TRBD1. There are 14 residues in the CDR3. Germline CDR1 and CDR2: KGHSH and LQKENI. V lost 6 bases to trimming and J lost 11 bases; unmatched junction nucleotides: 8. The CDR3 nucleotides read TGTGCCAGCTCCCCCGGGACAGGGTTGGCACCCCTCCACTTT. Translated, it gives CASSPGTGLAPLHF.